Listed below are T cell receptor beta chains from one sample, sequenced in a study of blood T cell repertoires in COVID-19. TCRdb's table, derived via immunoSEQ multiplex PCR, lists solely in-frame clones and lacks some. The data contain 77,000 or so clones, around 83% of them singletons. Input material: peripheral blood. The source of these receptors is a man under 40 with COVID-19, enrolled during active disease. CDR3s include the opening cysteine and the closing phenylalanine or tryptophan. A D gene is named only where the DNA matches it firmly. Expanded clones are given a class, and other clones once, few, many or no size at all.

DNA,CDR3,D,J,V,size
TGCAGCGACGACAGGGGTCTAGGTGGCTACACCTTC,CSDDRGLGGYTF,TRBD1,TRBJ1-2,TRBV29-1,-
TGTGCCAGCAGCCCTCGGGGAGAACCCCAGCATTTT,CASSPRGEPQHF,-,TRBJ1-5,TRBV11-2,-
TGTGCCAGCAGCCAAGAGTCGGCAGGAAACTATGGCTACACCTTC,CASSQESAGNYGYTF,-,TRBJ1-2,TRBV4-2,-
TGTGCCAGCACCCTAGGCGGGGCACGGGTGGGTACGCAGTATTTT,CASTLGGARVGTQYF,-,TRBJ2-3,TRBV3-1/TRBV3-2,few
TGTGCCAGTAGTATACTCTGGCTAGCGGGACCCCCCGGGGAGACCCAGTACTTC,CASSILWLAGPPGETQYF,TRBD2,TRBJ2-5,TRBV19,-
TGTGCCACCAGTGACGGAGGGGATGCTAGCAATCAGCCCCAGCATTTT,CATSDGGDASNQPQHF,-,TRBJ1-5,TRBV24-1,few
TGCGCCAGCAGCCATCCACTCGCCGGGACAGGGACCGATGGCTACACCTTC,CASSHPLAGTGTDGYTF,TRBD1,TRBJ1-2,TRBV4-1,-
TGTGCCAGCAGCCAAGAGGGCGGCAATCAGCCCCAGCATTTT,CASSQEGGNQPQHF,-,TRBJ1-5,TRBV3-1/TRBV3-2,-
TGTGCCAGCTCACCAACAGGGAGTGACAATCAGCCCCAGCATTTT,CASSPTGSDNQPQHF,-,TRBJ1-5,TRBV18,few
TGTGCCAGTAGTCCAGAGGCCGGCCGGAACACTGAAGCTTTCTTT,CASSPEAGRNTEAFF,-,TRBJ1-1,TRBV19,-
TGTGCCAGCAGTGACCGCGGGACAGGGGGTTCCTCCTACAATGAGCAGTTCTTC,CASSDRGTGGSSYNEQFF,TRBD1,TRBJ2-1,TRBV6-4,-
TGTGCCAGCAGTTTATCGAACCTGCGCAGGGGGCTTCAGACAGATACGCAGTATTTT,CASSLSNLRRGLQTDTQYF,TRBD1,TRBJ2-3,TRBV27,-
TGTGCCAGCAGCTCACAGGGGGCTGGAAACACCATATATTTT,CASSSQGAGNTIYF,TRBD1,TRBJ1-3,TRBV7-8,-
TGTGCCAGCAGTGTCCTCCCGGGACAGGCCATCTACGAGCAGTACTTC,CASSVLPGQAIYEQYF,TRBD1,TRBJ2-7,TRBV6-1,-
TGTGCCAGCAGTTCCTCCGGGACAGTTCGGGTTCAGTACTTC,CASSSSGTVRVQYF,TRBD1,TRBJ2-4,TRBV28,-
TGTGCCAGCTCACCAGCGGGCAGCATGAACACTGAAGCTTTCTTT,CASSPAGSMNTEAFF,-,TRBJ1-1,TRBV18,-
TGTGCCAGCAGTCCCGGGACTAGCGTCTACGAGCAGTACTTC,CASSPGTSVYEQYF,TRBD2,TRBJ2-7,TRBV11-1,-
TGTGCCAGCAGCAGAGCAACTAATGAAAAACTGTTTTTT,CASSRATNEKLFF,-,TRBJ1-4,TRBV7-2,-
TGTGCCAGCAGCCCCGGACGGTTAGGGCGGGGAACTGAAGCTTTCTTT,CASSPGRLGRGTEAFF,-,TRBJ1-1,TRBV4-2,-
TGTGCCAGCAGTGCTACAGGTAACACTGAAGCTTTCTTT,CASSATGNTEAFF,-,TRBJ1-1,TRBV6-1,-
TGTGCCACCCACCATGAGGAACAGGGAACCTCCCAGGTCAAAAACATTCAGTACTTC,CATHHEEQGTSQVKNIQYF,-,TRBJ2-4,TRBV27,-
TGTGCCAGCAGTGATGGCAAGACAGATACGCAGTATTTT,CASSDGKTDTQYF,-,TRBJ2-3,TRBV2,-
TGCGCCAGTTCTGGGGCAGCAGCTAACTATGGCTACACCTTC,CASSGAAANYGYTF,-,TRBJ1-2,TRBV5-1,-